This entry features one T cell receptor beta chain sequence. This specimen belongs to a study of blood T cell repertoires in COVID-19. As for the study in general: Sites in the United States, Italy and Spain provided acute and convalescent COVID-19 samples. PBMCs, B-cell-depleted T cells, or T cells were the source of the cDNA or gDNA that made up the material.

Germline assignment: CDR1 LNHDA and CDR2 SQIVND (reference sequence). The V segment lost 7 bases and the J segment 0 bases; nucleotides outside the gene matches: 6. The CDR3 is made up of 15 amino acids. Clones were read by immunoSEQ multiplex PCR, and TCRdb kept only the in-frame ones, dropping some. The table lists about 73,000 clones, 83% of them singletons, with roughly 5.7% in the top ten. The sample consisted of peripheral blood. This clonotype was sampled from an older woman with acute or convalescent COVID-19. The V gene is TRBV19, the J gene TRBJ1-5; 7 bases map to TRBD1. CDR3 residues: CASTLRDSSNQPQHF. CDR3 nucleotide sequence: TGTGCCAGTACCCTCCGGGACAGTAGCAATCAGCCCCAGCATTTT. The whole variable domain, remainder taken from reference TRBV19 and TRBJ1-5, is DGGITQSPKYLFRKEGQNVTLSCEQNLNHDAMYWYRQDPGQGLRLIYYSQIVNDFQKGDIAEGYSVSREKKESFPLTVTSAQKNPTAFYLCASTLRDSSNQPQHFGDGTRLSIL.